This T cell receptor (beta chain) stems from a study of blood T cells in healthy people across ages. Findings and limits, study-wide: Any conclusive comparison of naive versus antigen-experienced cells was prevented by using unsorted PBMCs.

This clonotype was found a few times. Antigen: not known. The authors ran a second PCR of 7 to 11 cycles using a sample-barcoded 5' primer and a J-beta primer mix. MiXCR, run by TCRdb on the 5' RACE reads, gives a single entry per CDR3 protein. Among 800,000 or so distinct CDR3 sequences listed, around a quarter were seen once. This sample also appeared in a second study, on T cells of mothers and their children. That paper states: Donors comprised a few healthy Caucasian mothers plus their six children.

Input material: blood. This sequence was found in a boy younger than 18 in good health.

The DNA of the CDR3 is TGTGCCAGCTCCCCTGCGGGTTTCGAGCAGTACTTC. Its translation is CASSPAGFEQYF. This rearrangement joins TRBV27 to TRBJ2-7; perhaps TRBD2 as D (5 bases). Germline-derived CDR1 and CDR2 are MNHEY and SMNVEV (reference sequence). V was cut by 8 bases and J by 6 bases, with 14 bases left in between. The length of the CDR3 is 12 residues.